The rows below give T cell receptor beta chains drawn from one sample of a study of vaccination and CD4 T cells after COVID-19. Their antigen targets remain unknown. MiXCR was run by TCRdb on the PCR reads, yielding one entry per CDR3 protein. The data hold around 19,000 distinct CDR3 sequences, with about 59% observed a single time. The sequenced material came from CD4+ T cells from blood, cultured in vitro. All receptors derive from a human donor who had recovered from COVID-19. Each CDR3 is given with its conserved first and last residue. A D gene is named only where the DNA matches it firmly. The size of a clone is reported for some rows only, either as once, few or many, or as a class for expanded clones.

CDR3 protein: CASSPQTYTEAFF
CDR3 DNA: TGTGCCAGCAGTCCCCAGACTTACACTGAAGCTTTCTTT
V gene: TRBV12-3/TRBV12-4
J gene: TRBJ1-1
clone size: -
D gene: -

CDR3 protein: CATGGLAGADTQYF
CDR3 DNA: TGCGCCACCGGAGGACTAGCGGGAGCAGATACGCAGTATTTT
V gene: TRBV10-2
J gene: TRBJ2-3
clone size: -
D gene: TRBD2

CDR3 protein: CAIRDTLLDTDTQYF
CDR3 DNA: TGTGCCATCAGAGATACCCTTTTGGACACAGATACGCAGTATTTT
V gene: TRBV10-3
J gene: TRBJ2-3
clone size: few
D gene: -

CDR3 protein: CASSELVLGNTEAFF
CDR3 DNA: TGTGCCAGCAGTGAACTGGTCCTTGGGAACACTGAAGCTTTCTTT
V gene: TRBV2
J gene: TRBJ1-1
clone size: -
D gene: -

CDR3 protein: CSANRVPEGYTF
CDR3 DNA: TGCAGTGCCAACAGGGTCCCGGAAGGCTACACCTTC
V gene: TRBV20-1
J gene: TRBJ1-2
clone size: -
D gene: -

CDR3 protein: CSARDRDREGGYTF
CDR3 DNA: TGCAGTGCTAGAGATAGGGACAGGGAAGGTGGCTACACCTTC
V gene: TRBV20-1
J gene: TRBJ1-2
clone size: -
D gene: TRBD1

CDR3 protein: CATSDLQEGRQPQHF
CDR3 DNA: TGTGCCACCAGTGATTTGCAAGAAGGCCGCCAGCCCCAGCATTTT
V gene: TRBV24-1
J gene: TRBJ1-5
clone size: few
D gene: -

CDR3 protein: CAIQGDTDTQYF
CDR3 DNA: TGTGCCATACAGGGGGACACAGATACGCAGTATTTT
V gene: TRBV10-3
J gene: TRBJ2-3
clone size: -
D gene: TRBD1

CDR3 protein: CAISERLAGTGELFF
CDR3 DNA: TGTGCCATCAGTGAAAGGCTAGCGGGTACCGGGGAGCTGTTTTTT
V gene: TRBV10-3
J gene: TRBJ2-2
clone size: few
D gene: TRBD2

CDR3 protein: CASSELAGVGETQYF
CDR3 DNA: TGTGCCAGCAGTGAACTAGCGGGAGTGGGAGAGACCCAGTACTTC
V gene: TRBV2
J gene: TRBJ2-5
clone size: -
D gene: TRBD2

CDR3 protein: CAWSVSPGDRDYSNQPQHF
CDR3 DNA: TGTGCCTGGAGTGTAAGCCCAGGGGACAGGGATTATAGCAATCAGCCCCAGCATTTT
V gene: TRBV30
J gene: TRBJ1-5
clone size: -
D gene: TRBD1

CDR3 protein: CASRRRRSGIGYTF
CDR3 DNA: TGTGCCAGCAGGAGACGCCGAAGTGGGATTGGCTACACCTTC
V gene: TRBV28
J gene: TRBJ1-2
clone size: -
D gene: -

CDR3 protein: CASSLAGLPGGEQFF
CDR3 DNA: TGTGCCAGCAGCTTAGCCGGACTGCCCGGAGGCGAGCAGTTCTTC
V gene: TRBV7-8
J gene: TRBJ2-1
clone size: few
D gene: -

CDR3 protein: CASSMTGGHTEAFF
CDR3 DNA: TGTGCCAGTAGTATGACAGGGGGACACACTGAAGCTTTCTTT
V gene: TRBV19
J gene: TRBJ1-1
clone size: few
D gene: TRBD1

CDR3 protein: CASSLSGMETDTQYF
CDR3 DNA: TGTGCCAGCAGCTTAAGTGGCATGGAAACAGATACGCAGTATTTT
V gene: TRBV11-3
J gene: TRBJ2-3
clone size: -
D gene: -

CDR3 protein: CASSPDTDTQYF
CDR3 DNA: TGTGCCAGCAGCCCGGACACAGATACGCAGTATTTT
V gene: TRBV7-2
J gene: TRBJ2-3
clone size: few
D gene: -

CDR3 protein: CASPFEQFF
CDR3 DNA: TGTGCCAGTCCTTTCGAGCAGTTCTTC
V gene: TRBV12-3/TRBV12-4
J gene: TRBJ2-1
clone size: -
D gene: -

CDR3 protein: CASSYAGAPTGANVLTF
CDR3 DNA: TGTGCCAGCAGTTACGCTGGAGCCCCCACTGGGGCCAACGTCCTGACTTTC
V gene: TRBV6-2/TRBV6-3
J gene: TRBJ2-6
clone size: -
D gene: -

CDR3 protein: CSARRQGARNTEAFF
CDR3 DNA: TGCAGTGCTAGACGGCAGGGGGCAAGGAACACTGAAGCTTTCTTT
V gene: TRBV20-1
J gene: TRBJ1-1
clone size: -
D gene: TRBD1

CDR3 protein: CASSRGTAPYGYTF
CDR3 DNA: TGTGCCAGCAGCCGAGGGACGGCGCCTTATGGCTACACCTTC
V gene: TRBV2
J gene: TRBJ1-2
clone size: -
D gene: -

CDR3 protein: CASSRRLAGATDTQYF
CDR3 DNA: TGTGCCAGCAGCCGGCGACTAGCGGGAGCCACAGATACGCAGTATTTT
V gene: TRBV7-2
J gene: TRBJ2-3
clone size: -
D gene: TRBD2

CDR3 protein: CSAPTYTDTQYF
CDR3 DNA: TGCAGTGCACCGACTTACACAGATACGCAGTATTTT
V gene: TRBV20-1
J gene: TRBJ2-3
clone size: few
D gene: -

CDR3 protein: CASSVAPGGRMGELFF
CDR3 DNA: TGTGCCAGCAGCGTAGCTCCAGGAGGGAGGATGGGGGAGCTGTTTTTT
V gene: TRBV9
J gene: TRBJ2-2
clone size: -
D gene: -

CDR3 protein: CASSAQGAGTEAFF
CDR3 DNA: TGTGCCAGCAGTGCACAGGGGGCGGGCACTGAAGCTTTCTTT
V gene: TRBV6-1
J gene: TRBJ1-1
clone size: few
D gene: TRBD1

CDR3 protein: CASSSGSPMKQYF
CDR3 DNA: TGTGCCAGCAGCTCTGGTAGTCCTATGAAGCAGTACTTC
V gene: TRBV7-9
J gene: TRBJ2-7
clone size: -
D gene: -

CDR3 protein: CAWTGTASYEQYF
CDR3 DNA: TGTGCCTGGACGGGGACGGCCTCCTACGAGCAGTACTTC
V gene: TRBV30
J gene: TRBJ2-7
clone size: -
D gene: -

CDR3 protein: CASSQDPQSNYGYTF
CDR3 DNA: TGCGCCAGCAGCCAAGACCCTCAAAGTAACTATGGCTACACCTTC
V gene: TRBV4-3
J gene: TRBJ1-2
clone size: -
D gene: -

CDR3 protein: CASSIIDGIYGYTF
CDR3 DNA: TGTGCCAGTAGTATTATCGACGGTATCTATGGCTACACCTTC
V gene: TRBV19
J gene: TRBJ1-2
clone size: -
D gene: -

CDR3 protein: CASSGGGGFNQPQHF
CDR3 DNA: TGTGCCAGCAGCGGAGGGGGGGGCTTCAATCAGCCCCAGCATTTT
V gene: TRBV7-2
J gene: TRBJ1-5
clone size: -
D gene: -